Below are 16 T cell receptor beta chains sequenced from a single sample in a study of liver allograft versus peripheral blood T cells. Study as a whole: The authors compared T cell receptor repertoires in transplanted livers with recipients' peripheral blood repertoires.

TCRdb analysed the reads with MiXCR anew, one entry per CDR3 protein. The sample carries 7,000 to 9,000 distinct CDR3 sequences, around 20% recorded once. The source of these receptors is a human patient who had a liver transplant. Some of the T cells might come from the graft donor.

V and J are TRBV6-2 or TRBV6-3 and TRBJ2-5, with a possible D match to TRBD1 (6 bases). Germline-derived CDR1 and CDR2 are MNHEY and SVGEGT. CDR3 length equals 12 residues. V lost 7 bases, J lost 6 bases, and 12 bases lay in between. CDR3 protein: CASTPGHQTQYF. The DNA for the CDR3 is TGTGCCAGCACTCCGGGACATCAGACCCAGTACTTC.

By share, this clonotype ranks as medium-sized. The rearrangement joins TRBV29-1 to TRBJ2-7; 10 bases agree with TRBD2. The CDR3 totals 13 residues. The germline gives CDR1 SQVTM, CDR2 ANQGSEA. J gave up 5 bases and V 6 bases, and 7 bases lay outside the gene matches. CDR3 bases: TGCAGCGTCGCCAGCGGGAGGGACCACGAGCAGTACTTC. This gives the protein CSVASGRDHEQYF.

This chain links TRBV5-5 with TRBJ2-5; 10 nucleotides agree with TRBD1. The CDR3 totals 16 residues. CDR1 SGHKS and CDR2 YYEKEE come from the germline V gene (reference sequence). V lost 4 bases to trimming and J lost 5 bases; unmatched junction nucleotides: 11. The CDR3 loop is CASSTSPDRGVETQYF. The CDR3 bases are TGTGCCAGCAGCACGAGCCCGGACAGGGGGGTCGAGACCCAGTACTTC.

Within the sample, this clonotype is medium-sized (0.01 to 0.1%). V is TRBV6-2 or TRBV6-3 and J is TRBJ2-7, with 11 bases that match TRBD1. CDR1 MNHEY and CDR2 SVGEGT come from the germline V gene. The CDR3 loop spans 15 amino acids. The ends lost 0 bases at V and 4 bases at J; junction bases unmatched: 2. CDR3 DNA: TGTGCCAGCAGTTACTCAGGACAGGGGGCTTACGAGCAGTACTTC. Translated: CASSYSGQGAYEQYF.

The table lists this clonotype with many counts. The rearrangement links TRBV5-1 to TRBJ2-7, with TRBD2 as a possible D gene (7 bases). V was clipped by 5 bases and J by 3 bases, with 18 bases between them. Looked up from germline, CDR1 is SGHRS and CDR2 is YFSETQ. This CDR3 spans 15 amino acids. CDR3 bases: TGCGCCAGCAGACCCTCTAGGGGGGGTGACTACGAGCAGTACTTC. It encodes CASRPSRGGDYEQYF.

CDR3 in DNA: TGTGCCAGCCTAGGGAGGGTTGAAGATACGCAGTATTTT. As protein: CASLGRVEDTQYF. This chain joins TRBV28 and TRBJ2-3; TRBD2 matches 7 bases. The germline V gene encodes CDR1 MDHEN and CDR2 SYDVKM. J was trimmed by 5 bases and V by 8 bases; bases with no gene match: 7. The CDR3 covers 13 residues.

By sample fraction, this clonotype is medium-sized. J is TRBJ2-1 and V is TRBV30; 11 nucleotides agree with TRBD2. Per germline, CDR1 GTSNPN and CDR2 SVGIG (reference sequence). The CDR3 is made up of 16 amino acids. Germline trimming cut 1 base from V and 8 bases from J; bases unmatched to any gene: 10. In DNA form, the CDR3 reads TGTGCCTGGAGTGAGGGTAGCGGGAGGGCGAGGGATGAGCAGTTCTTC. Amino acid sequence: CAWSEGSGRARDEQFF.

The V call is TRBV27, the J call TRBJ2-1, with 7 bases aligning to TRBD2. With 0 bases clipped from V and 1 base from J, the junction kept 3 bases outside the gene matches. Germline assignment: CDR1 MNHEY and CDR2 SMNVEV (reference sequence). The CDR3 loop spans 16 amino acids. The CDR3: CASSLSGLPSYNEQFF. DNA of the CDR3: TGTGCCAGCAGTTTATCGGGACTACCGTCCTACAATGAGCAGTTCTTC.

This clonotype was seen ten or more times. The CDR3 region is CASSLDPAGTNYGYTF. The CDR3 DNA reads TGTGCCAGCAGCTTAGATCCGGCAGGGACTAACTATGGCTACACCTTC. J is TRBJ1-2 and V is TRBV7-2, with a possible D match to TRBD1 (5 bases). V was cut by 1 base and J by 0 bases, with 12 bases left in between. CDR3 size: 16 residues. From germline, CDR1 is SGHTA and CDR2 FQGNSA. The variable domain in full, with the rest retrieved from reference TRBV7-2 and TRBJ1-2, is GAGVSQSPSNKVTEKGKDVELRCDPISGHTALYWYRQSLGQGLEFLIYFQGNSAPDKSGLPSDRFSAERTGGSVSTLTIQRTQQEDSAVYLCASSLDPAGTNYGYTFGSGTRLTVV.

This clonotype is termed medium-sized. The V gene is TRBV27, the J gene TRBJ1-6; D is perhaps TRBD1 (6 bases). Deletions cut 6 bases from V and 6 bases from J, with 21 bases between. Per germline, CDR1 MNHEY and CDR2 SMNVEV (reference sequence). CDR3 length equals 17 residues. CDR3 residues: CASRGAGEGGSNSPLHF. The DNA of the CDR3 is TGTGCCAGCAGGGGGGCCGGAGAGGGTGGAAGTAATTCACCCCTCCACTTT.

The gene calls are TRBV9 and TRBJ2-5; D is undetermined. The germline gives CDR1 SGDLS, CDR2 YYNGEE. V was clipped by 0 bases and J by 4 bases, with 4 bases between them. CDR3 length: 12 amino acids. CDR3 sequence (DNA): TGTGCCAGCAGCGTAGGGGGAGAGACCCAGTACTTC. Translation: CASSVGGETQYF.

This clonotype is judged medium-sized. The J gene is TRBJ2-7, the V gene TRBV6-2 or TRBV6-3, with 7 positions matching TRBD2. This CDR3 has 15 residues. The V gene's germline CDR1 is MNHEY and CDR2 SVGEGT. V dropped 6 bases and J dropped 0; count of bases not matched to a gene: 8. DNA for the CDR3: TGTGCCAGCAGCCGCGGGGGAATCCTCTCCTACGAGCAGTACTTC. Protein: CASSRGGILSYEQYF.

This clonotype was counted only a few times. The rearrangement links TRBV30 to TRBJ2-7, with D possibly being TRBD2 (6 bases). This CDR3 has 16 amino acids. Germline V gene sequence: CDR1 GTSNPN, CDR2 SVGIG (reference sequence). Trimming stripped 0 bases from V and 1 base from J, with 16 bases between. CDR3 residues: CAWSVLGGARSYEQYF. The CDR3, as DNA: TGTGCCTGGAGTGTATTAGGCGGGGCGCGGTCCTACGAGCAGTACTTC.

This clonotype has more than one count but fewer than ten. The chain links TRBV20-1 to TRBJ1-5; 8 positions match TRBD1. The CDR3 runs to 13 residues. The germline CDR1 and CDR2 sequences are DFQATT and SNEGSKA (reference sequence). Trimming removed 5 bases from V and 2 bases from J; junction bases left unmatched: 2. This CDR3 reads CSAETGGNQPQHF. CDR3 sequence (DNA): TGCAGTGCTGAGACAGGGGGCAATCAGCCCCAGCATTTT.

The chain uses TRBV28 and TRBJ1-2; TRBD1 matches 7 bases. V shed 6 bases, J shed 10 bases, and the junction held 11 bases outside the gene matches. The CDR3 length is 13 residues. The germline CDR1 and CDR2 sequences are MDHEN and SYDVKM. The CDR3, as DNA: TGTGCCAGCAGCCTACTACAGGGGACCGACTACACCTTC. This translates into CASSLLQGTDYTF.

A remark on this clonotype: A much larger clone sits a single nucleotide away, making a read error possible. The V gene is TRBV6-5, the J gene TRBJ1-1, with 7 bases fitting TRBD1. Losses at the gene ends were 6 bases for V and 3 bases for J; bases not matched to a gene: 7. This CDR3 spans 14 amino acids. Germline CDR1 and CDR2: MNHEY and SVGAGI. In DNA form, the CDR3 reads TGTGCCAGCAGATGGGACAGATTGGACACTGAAGCTTTCTTT. Its protein is CASRWDRLDTEAFF.